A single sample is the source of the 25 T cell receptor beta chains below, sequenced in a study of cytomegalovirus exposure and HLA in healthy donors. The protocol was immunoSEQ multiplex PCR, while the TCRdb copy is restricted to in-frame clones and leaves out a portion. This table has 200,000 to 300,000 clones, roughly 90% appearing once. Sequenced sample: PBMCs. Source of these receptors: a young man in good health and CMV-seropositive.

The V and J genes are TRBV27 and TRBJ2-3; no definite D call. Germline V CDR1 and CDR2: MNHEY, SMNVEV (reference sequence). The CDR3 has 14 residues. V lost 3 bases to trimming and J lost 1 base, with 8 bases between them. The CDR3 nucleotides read TGTGCCAGCAGTTTCCTAGGACGCACAGATACGCAGTATTTT. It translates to CASSFLGRTDTQYF.

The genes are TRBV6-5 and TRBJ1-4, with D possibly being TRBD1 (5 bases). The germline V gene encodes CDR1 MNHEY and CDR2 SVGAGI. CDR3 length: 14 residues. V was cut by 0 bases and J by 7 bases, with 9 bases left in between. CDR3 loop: CASSYSLDTEKLFF. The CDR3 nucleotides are TGTGCCAGCAGTTACTCATTGGACACTGAAAAACTGTTTTTT.

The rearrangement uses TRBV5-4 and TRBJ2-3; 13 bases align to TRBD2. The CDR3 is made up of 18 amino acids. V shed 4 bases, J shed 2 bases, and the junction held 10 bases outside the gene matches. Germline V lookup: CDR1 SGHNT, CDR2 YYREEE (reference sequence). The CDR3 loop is CASSTAGLAGLNTDTQYF. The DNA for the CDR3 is TGTGCCAGCAGCACGGCGGGACTAGCGGGGCTCAACACAGATACGCAGTATTTT.

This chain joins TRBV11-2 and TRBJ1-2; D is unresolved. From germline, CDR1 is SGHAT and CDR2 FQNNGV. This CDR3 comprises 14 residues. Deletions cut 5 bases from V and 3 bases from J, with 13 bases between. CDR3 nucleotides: TGTGCCAGCAGCAGCGGGCTACGGGACTATGGCTACACCTTC. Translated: CASSSGLRDYGYTF.

CDR3 DNA sequence: TGCGCCAGCAGCTTAGGTCTAGCGGGAGACAATGAGCAGTTCTTC. Translation gives CASSLGLAGDNEQFF. The gene calls are TRBV5-1 and TRBJ2-1, with 10 positions matching TRBD2. The CDR3 runs to 15 residues. Germline CDR1 is SGHRS and CDR2 is YFSETQ. V lost 2 bases, J lost 5 bases, and 4 bases stayed unmatched.

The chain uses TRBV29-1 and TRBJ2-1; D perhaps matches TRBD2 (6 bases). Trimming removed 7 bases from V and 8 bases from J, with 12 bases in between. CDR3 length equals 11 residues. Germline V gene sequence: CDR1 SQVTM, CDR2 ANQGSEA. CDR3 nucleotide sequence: TGCAGCGCTGGCGGGACCCATGAGCAGTTCTTC. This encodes CSAGGTHEQFF.

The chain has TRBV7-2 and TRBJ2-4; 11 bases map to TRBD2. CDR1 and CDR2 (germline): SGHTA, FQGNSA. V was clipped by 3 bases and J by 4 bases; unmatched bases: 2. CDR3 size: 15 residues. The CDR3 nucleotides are TGTGCCAGCAGCTTCTTAGCGGGAGGGAAAAACATTCAGTACTTC. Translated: CASSFLAGGKNIQYF.

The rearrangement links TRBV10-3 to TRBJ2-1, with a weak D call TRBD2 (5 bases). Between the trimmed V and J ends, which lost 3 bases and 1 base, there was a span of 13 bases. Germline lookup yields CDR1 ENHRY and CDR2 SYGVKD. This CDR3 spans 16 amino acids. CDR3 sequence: CAISERREKSYNEQFF. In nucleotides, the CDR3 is TGTGCCATCAGTGAACGAAGGGAGAAATCCTACAATGAGCAGTTCTTC.

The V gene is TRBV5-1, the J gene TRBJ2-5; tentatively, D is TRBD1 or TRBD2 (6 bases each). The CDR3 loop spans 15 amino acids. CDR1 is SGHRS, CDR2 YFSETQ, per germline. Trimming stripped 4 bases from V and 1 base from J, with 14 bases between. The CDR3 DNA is TGCGCCAGCAGCCCGGGGGCGGGGACCCAAGAGACCCAGTACTTC. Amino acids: CASSPGAGTQETQYF.

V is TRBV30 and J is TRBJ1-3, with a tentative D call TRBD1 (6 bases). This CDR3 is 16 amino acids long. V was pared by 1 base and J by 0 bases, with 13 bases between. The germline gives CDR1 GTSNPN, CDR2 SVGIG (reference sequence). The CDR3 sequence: CAWSAGHQLSGNTIYF. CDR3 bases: TGTGCCTGGAGTGCGGGACACCAACTCTCTGGAAACACCATATATTTT.

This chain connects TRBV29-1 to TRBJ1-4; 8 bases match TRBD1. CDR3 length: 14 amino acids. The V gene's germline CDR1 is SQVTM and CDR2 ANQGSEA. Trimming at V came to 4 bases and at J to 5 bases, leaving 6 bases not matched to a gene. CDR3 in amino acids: CSVGRGQENEKLFF. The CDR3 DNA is TGCAGCGTTGGGAGGGGACAGGAGAATGAAAAACTGTTTTTT.

CDR3 protein: CASRAGVGNIQYF. CDR3 nucleotide sequence: TGTGCCAGCAGGGCAGGGGTGGGAAACATTCAGTACTTC. V is TRBV6-5 and J is TRBJ2-4; tentative D call: TRBD1 (6 bases). CDR3 length equals 13 residues. V lost 6 bases and J lost 6, with 12 bases in between. The V gene's germline CDR1 is MNHEY and CDR2 SVGAGI.

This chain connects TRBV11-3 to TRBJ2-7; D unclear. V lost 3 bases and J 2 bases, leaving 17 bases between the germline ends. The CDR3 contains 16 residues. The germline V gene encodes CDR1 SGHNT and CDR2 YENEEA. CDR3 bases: TGTGCCAGCAGCTTGGACCAACTCCTCCGTCCCTACGAGCAGTACTTC. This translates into CASSLDQLLRPYEQYF. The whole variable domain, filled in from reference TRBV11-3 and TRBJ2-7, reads EAGVVQSPRYKIIEKKQPVAFWCNPISGHNTLYWYLQNLGQGPELLIRYENEEAVDDSQLPKDRFSAERLKGVDSTLKIQPAELGDSAVYLCASSLDQLLRPYEQYFGPGTRLTVT.

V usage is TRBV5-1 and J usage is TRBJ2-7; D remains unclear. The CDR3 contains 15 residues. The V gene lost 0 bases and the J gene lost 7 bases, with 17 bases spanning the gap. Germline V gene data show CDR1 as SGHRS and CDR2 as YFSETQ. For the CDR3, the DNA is TGCGCCAGCAGCTTGGACACGGGCTCGGACCTGGAGCAGTACTTC. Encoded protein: CASSLDTGSDLEQYF. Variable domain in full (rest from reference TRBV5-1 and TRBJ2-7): KAGVTQTPRYLIKTRGQQVTLSCSPISGHRSVSWYQQTPGQGLQFLFEYFSETQRNKGNFPGRFSGRQFSNSRSEMNVSTLELGDSALYLCASSLDTGSDLEQYFGPGTRLTVT.

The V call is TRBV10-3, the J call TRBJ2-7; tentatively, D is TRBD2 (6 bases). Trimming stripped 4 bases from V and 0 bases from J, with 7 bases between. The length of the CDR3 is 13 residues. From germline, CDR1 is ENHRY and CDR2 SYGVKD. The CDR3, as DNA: TGTGCCATCAGTGGGAGGGACTCCTACGAGCAGTACTTC. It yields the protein CAISGRDSYEQYF.

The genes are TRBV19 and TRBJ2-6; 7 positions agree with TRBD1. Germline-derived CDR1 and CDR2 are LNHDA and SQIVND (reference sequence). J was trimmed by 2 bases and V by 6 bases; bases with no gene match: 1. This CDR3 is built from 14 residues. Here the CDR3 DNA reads TGTGCCAGTAGCCAGGGGGCTGGGGCCAACGTCCTGACTTTC. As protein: CASSQGAGANVLTF. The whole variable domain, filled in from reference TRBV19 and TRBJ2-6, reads DGGITQSPKYLFRKEGQNVTLSCEQNLNHDAMYWYRQDPGQGLRLIYYSQIVNDFQKGDIAEGYSVSREKKESFPLTVTSAQKNPTAFYLCASSQGAGANVLTFGAGSRLTVL.

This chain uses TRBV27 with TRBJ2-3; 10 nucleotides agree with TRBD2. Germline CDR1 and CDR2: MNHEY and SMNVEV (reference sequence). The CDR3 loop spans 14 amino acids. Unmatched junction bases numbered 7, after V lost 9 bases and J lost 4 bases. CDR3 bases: TGTGCCAGTTTGGGACTAGCGTCCCCAGATACGCAGTATTTT. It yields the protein CASLGLASPDTQYF.

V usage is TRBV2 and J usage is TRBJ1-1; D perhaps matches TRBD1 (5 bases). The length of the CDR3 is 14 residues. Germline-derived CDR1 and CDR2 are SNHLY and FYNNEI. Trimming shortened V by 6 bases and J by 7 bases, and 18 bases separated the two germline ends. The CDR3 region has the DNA TGTGCCAGCAGGGACACCACGGGATCGGTTGAAGCTTTCTTT. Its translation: CASRDTTGSVEAFF.

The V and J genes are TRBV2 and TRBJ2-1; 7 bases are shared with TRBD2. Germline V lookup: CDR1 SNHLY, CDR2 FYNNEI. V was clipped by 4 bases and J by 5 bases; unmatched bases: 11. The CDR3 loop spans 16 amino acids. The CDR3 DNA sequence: TGTGCCAGCAGTGGGGAGGCGGGAGAATCTCACAATGAGCAGTTCTTC. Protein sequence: CASSGEAGESHNEQFF.

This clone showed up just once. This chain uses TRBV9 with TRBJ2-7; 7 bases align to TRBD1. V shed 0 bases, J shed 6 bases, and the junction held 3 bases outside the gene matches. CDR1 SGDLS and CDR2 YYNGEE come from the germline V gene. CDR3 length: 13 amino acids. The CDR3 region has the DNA TGTGCCAGCAGCGTAGGAGGGGGCGTCGAGCAGTACTTC. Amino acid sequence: CASSVGGGVEQYF.

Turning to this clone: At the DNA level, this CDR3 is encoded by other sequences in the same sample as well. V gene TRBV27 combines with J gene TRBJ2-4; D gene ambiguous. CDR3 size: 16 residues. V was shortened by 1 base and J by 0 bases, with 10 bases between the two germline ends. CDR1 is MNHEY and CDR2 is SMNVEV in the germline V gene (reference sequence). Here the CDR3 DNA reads TGTGCCAGCAGTTTATTGGGAAACTTAGCCAAAAACATTCAGTACTTC. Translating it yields CASSLLGNLAKNIQYF.

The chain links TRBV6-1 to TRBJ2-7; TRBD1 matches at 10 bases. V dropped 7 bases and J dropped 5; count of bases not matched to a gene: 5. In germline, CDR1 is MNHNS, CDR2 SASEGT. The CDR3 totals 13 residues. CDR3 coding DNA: TGTGCCAGCATCCGACAGGGGGCGGACGAGCAGTACTTC. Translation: CASIRQGADEQYF.

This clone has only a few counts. The CDR3 bases are TGTGCCAGCAGTCCCAGGGGCTATGGCTACACCTTC. It is translated as CASSPRGYGYTF. This rearrangement joins TRBV6-5 to TRBJ1-2; tentatively, D is TRBD1 (6 bases). V was cut by 5 bases and J by 4 bases, with 8 bases left in between. This CDR3 comprises 12 residues. Germline V CDR1 and CDR2: MNHEY, SVGAGI.

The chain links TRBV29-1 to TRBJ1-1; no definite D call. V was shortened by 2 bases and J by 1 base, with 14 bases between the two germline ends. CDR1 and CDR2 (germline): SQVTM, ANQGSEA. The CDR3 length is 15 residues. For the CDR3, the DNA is TGCAGCGTTGAAAACCCCGTGGGAGGGAACACTGAAGCTTTCTTT. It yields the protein CSVENPVGGNTEAFF.

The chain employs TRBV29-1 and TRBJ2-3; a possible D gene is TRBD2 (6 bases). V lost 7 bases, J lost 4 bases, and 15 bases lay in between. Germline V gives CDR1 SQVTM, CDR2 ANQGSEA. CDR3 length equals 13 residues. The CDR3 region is CSAPGLQADTQYF. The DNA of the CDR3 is TGCAGCGCCCCGGGACTCCAAGCAGATACGCAGTATTTT.